The clone carrying this T cell receptor (beta chain) has only a few counts. What it recognizes is unknown. The length of the CDR3 is 15 residues. Unmatched junction bases numbered 8, after V lost 5 bases and J lost 2 bases. Germline V gives CDR1 SGHVS, CDR2 FNYEAQ. The source of the sample is a study of beta chain features in type 1 diabetes. In the study overall: In all, about 110 million sorted cells from all samples were analyzed.

Central memory, naive, regulatory and stem cell-like memory CD4+ cells were sorted by CD45RO/CCR7/CD25/CD127/CD95/CD27. Study findings and constraints: Reduced insertions and increased deletions marked VDJ junctions in type 1 diabetes patients. TCRB CDR3s from Type 1 diabetes patients were moderately but significantly shorter in all four CD4+ subsets.

Expressed TCRB transcripts got sequenced, as all isolated RNA was reverse transcribed. Using immunoSEQ multiplex PCR, the repertoire was profiled, and TCRdb retains in-frame clones only, with some absent. The sample consists of 240,000 or so clones, approximately 14% of them appearing once. The receptor comes from a man aged 25-45 years with type 1 diabetes. What was sequenced was naive CD4+ T cells from blood. This chain connects TRBV7-6 to TRBJ2-5; TRBD1 matches at 7 bases. The CDR3 DNA sequence: TGTGCCAGCAGCGCCTCGACAGGGCGGCAAGAGACCCAGTACTTC. This translates into CASSASTGRQETQYF.